This T cell receptor (beta chain) appears in the sequencing data of a study of T-cell memory formation after mild COVID-19. This clonotype showed up just a few times. Its cognate antigen is unknown. TCRdb called the 5' RACE reads again in MiXCR, with one record for every CDR3 protein. The data hold 250,000 to 350,000 distinct CDR3 sequences, with around 19% observed a single time. Whole-study findings and limits: Some responding clones appeared in pre-infection memory, suggesting cross-reactive memory joined. Chiefly within CM and EM were the contracting CD4+ clones; CD8+ ones were within EMRA.

This TCR was recovered from a man younger than 35 who had mild COVID-19 (a few samples of this study predate the infection). Cell type and time point are not known. Sequencing used PBMCs or a T cell subset sorted from them (not recorded which).

Here the CDR3 DNA reads TGCGCCAGCAGCTTGGGGCGGGGGGCAGTTGAGCAGTTCTTC. Translation: CASSLGRGAVEQFF. V and J are TRBV5-1 and TRBJ2-1; 8 nucleotides line up with TRBD2. J gave up 9 bases and V 0 bases, and 5 bases lay outside the gene matches. This CDR3 comprises 14 residues. Germline V gene sequence: CDR1 SGHRS, CDR2 YFSETQ.